This entry lists 27 T cell receptor beta chains sequenced from one sample in a study of read filtering for tumor transcriptome and immune sequencing. Molecular barcoded adaptors covering alpha/delta and beta/gamma chains were used on about 0.4 ug RNA. TCRdb itself ran the reads through MiXCR, one entry per CDR3 protein. The sample contains approximately 40,000 distinct CDR3 sequences, roughly 13% of which appear only once. The sequenced sample was a population of CD138-negative cells sorted from bone marrow. The receptor set was obtained from a donor at least 40 years old with multiple myeloma.

In its sample, this clonotype was seen many times. The gene calls are TRBV15 and TRBJ2-5; 7 nucleotides align to TRBD1. The CDR3 is made up of 16 amino acids. With 2 bases clipped from V and 1 base from J, the junction kept 7 bases outside the gene matches. Germline V lookup: CDR1 LNHNV, CDR2 YYDKDF (reference sequence). CDR3 DNA: TGTGCCACCAGCAGAAACCGAGGACAGGTCCAAGAGACCCAGTACTTC. This sequence encodes CATSRNRGQVQETQYF.

At least ten counts were recorded for this clonotype. The genes are TRBV4-1 and TRBJ2-1, with TRBD2 matching over 7 bases. CDR3 length: 16 residues. Germline V gene data show CDR1 as MGHRA and CDR2 as YSYEKL. Germline trimming cut 1 base from V and 4 bases from J; bases unmatched to any gene: 7. In nucleotides, the CDR3 is TGCGCCAGCAGCCAAGTGATTCTAGCGGATTACAATGAGCAGTTCTTC. It translates to CASSQVILADYNEQFF.

This clonotype has more than one count but fewer than ten. CDR3 sequence: CASAGRDRGTYEQYF. In DNA, the CDR3 is TGCGCCAGCGCCGGGAGGGACAGGGGGACCTACGAGCAGTACTTC. The V gene is TRBV10-2, the J gene TRBJ2-7, with 11 nucleotides matching TRBD1. The germline CDR1 and CDR2 sequences are WSHSY and SAAADI. The CDR3 consists of 15 residues. The trim removed 8 bases at V and 2 bases at J, leaving 8 bases unmatched.

This clonotype showed up many times. This sequence joins TRBV6-2 or TRBV6-3 and TRBJ1-5; no definite D call. In germline, CDR1 is MNHEY, CDR2 SVGEGT. The CDR3 has 12 amino acids. V shed 6 bases and J shed 4 bases, with 7 bases lying between them. The CDR3 coding sequence is TGTGCCAGCAGCAGATCTAATCAGCCCCAGCATTTT. Amino acids: CASSRSNQPQHF.

This clonotype occurred many times. V usage is TRBV20-1 and J usage is TRBJ2-7; TRBD1 aligns across 12 bases. Germline loops: CDR1 DFQATT, CDR2 SNEGSKA (reference sequence). This CDR3 spans 14 amino acids. J lost 5 bases, V lost 5 bases, and 7 bases had no gene match. For the CDR3, the DNA is TGCAGTGCTTCCCTCGGGACAGGGGGCCACGAGCAGTACTTC. Its protein product is CSASLGTGGHEQYF.

In this sample, this clonotype turned up many times. J is TRBJ2-6 and V is TRBV11-2; a weak D match, TRBD2 (6 bases). Trimming pared 5 bases from V and 4 bases from J, leaving 24 bases between. Germline V gene lookup returns CDR1 SGHAT and CDR2 FQNNGV. The CDR3 length is 19 residues. As DNA, the CDR3 is TGTGCCAGCAGCCGAGGAGGGATCCACCCCGTTTCGGGGGCCAACGTCCTGACTTTC. Its protein is CASSRGGIHPVSGANVLTF. Supplemented by reference TRBV11-2 and TRBJ2-6, the full variable domain reads EAGVAQSPRYKIIEKRQSVAFWCNPISGHATLYWYQQILGQGPKLLIQFQNNGVVDDSQLPKDRFSAERLKGVDSTLKIQPAKLEDSAVYLCASSRGGIHPVSGANVLTFGAGSRLTVL.

This clonotype was observed many times. V usage is TRBV7-3 and J usage is TRBJ2-2, with a tentative D call TRBD2 (6 bases). Germline values: CDR1 SGHTA, CDR2 FQGTGA. V lost 4 bases to trimming and J lost 4 bases, with 10 bases between them. The CDR3 is 14 residues long. Here the CDR3 DNA reads TGTGCCAGCAGCTCTCAGGGAGGCACCGGGGAGCTGTTTTTT. This sequence encodes CASSSQGGTGELFF.

This clonotype has only a few counts. A much larger clone sits a single nucleotide away, making a read error possible. The J gene is TRBJ2-5, the V gene TRBV5-6, with TRBD2 matching 8 bases. The CDR3 loop spans 13 amino acids. The trim removed 1 base at V and 7 bases at J, leaving 3 bases unmatched. The germline CDR1 and CDR2 sequences are SGHDT and YYEEEE. In DNA form, the CDR3 reads TGTGCCAGCAGCTTGAACCTAGCGGGGACCCAGTACTTC. It is translated as CASSLNLAGTQYF.

Many counts were recorded for this clonotype. J is TRBJ1-1 and V is TRBV20-1; TRBD1 matches at 9 bases. The germline CDR1 and CDR2 sequences are DFQATT and SNEGSKA (reference sequence). CDR3 length equals 14 residues. Germline trimming cut 3 bases from V and 4 bases from J; bases unmatched to any gene: 6. The CDR3 spells CSARGDRARTEAFF. CDR3 in DNA: TGCAGTGCTAGGGGGGACAGGGCTCGCACTGAAGCTTTCTTT.

This clonotype was picked up a small number of times. V and J are TRBV20-1 and TRBJ2-2; 13 bases fit TRBD2. This CDR3 region has 15 residues. The V and J ends lost 6 bases and 2 bases, in that order; junction bases with no gene match: 3. Germline V CDR1 and CDR2: DFQATT, SNEGSKA (reference sequence). CDR3 DNA sequence: TGCAGTGCGGGGACTAGCGGGGCAAACACCGGGGAGCTGTTTTTT. Encoded protein: CSAGTSGANTGELFF.

This clonotype came up many times. The CDR3 sequence: CASSLLAGGLDEQYF. CDR3 in DNA: TGTGCCAGCAGCCTACTAGCGGGAGGGCTCGACGAGCAGTACTTC. This chain joins TRBV7-9 and TRBJ2-7; 13 bases agree with TRBD2. Trimming took 5 bases from V and 5 from J; bases not matched to a gene: 6. The CDR3 covers 15 residues. Germline V gene sequence: CDR1 SEHNR, CDR2 FQNEAQ (reference sequence).

This clonotype appeared many times. The rearrangement uses TRBV5-1 and TRBJ2-3; 7 bases are shared with TRBD2. Germline trimming cut 4 bases from V and 2 bases from J; bases unmatched to any gene: 10. Germline CDR1 SGHRS, CDR2 YFSETQ. CDR3 length: 16 residues. The DNA of the CDR3 is TGCGCCAGCAGCAAAGGGACTAAATCTTCCACAGATACGCAGTATTTT. Protein sequence: CASSKGTKSSTDTQYF.

This clonotype was seen ten or more times. This rearrangement joins TRBV7-6 to TRBJ2-7, with 8 bases matching TRBD2. V was clipped by 5 bases and J by 5 bases; unmatched bases: 8. Per germline, CDR1 SGHVS and CDR2 FNYEAQ. The CDR3 covers 14 residues. The CDR3 DNA sequence: TGTGCCAGCAGCCCTCAGCGGGAGAGGCACGAGCAGTACTTC. This sequence encodes CASSPQRERHEQYF.

This clonotype was detected ten times or more. This chain connects TRBV20-1 to TRBJ2-7; TRBD2 aligns across 8 bases. The length of the CDR3 is 14 residues. The germline gives CDR1 DFQATT, CDR2 SNEGSKA (reference sequence). The junction had 8 bases not matched to a gene; V was cut back by 2 bases and J by 5 bases. The CDR3 region is CSARIPGGPDEQYF. CDR3 sequence (DNA): TGCAGTGCTAGAATTCCGGGAGGGCCTGACGAGCAGTACTTC.

J is TRBJ1-5 and V is TRBV19; 9 bases map to TRBD1. This CDR3 comprises 15 residues. Germline V gives CDR1 LNHDA, CDR2 SQIVND (reference sequence). J gave up 2 bases and V 6 bases, and 5 bases lay outside the gene matches. CDR3 sequence (DNA): TGTGCCAGTAGATCGGACAGGGGCGGCAATCAGCCCCAGCATTTT. It is translated as CASRSDRGGNQPQHF. Combining the CDR3 with reference TRBV19 and TRBJ1-5 gives the whole variable domain DGGITQSPKYLFRKEGQNVTLSCEQNLNHDAMYWYRQDPGQGLRLIYYSQIVNDFQKGDIAEGYSVSREKKESFPLTVTSAQKNPTAFYLCASRSDRGGNQPQHFGDGTRLSIL.

This clonotype has a count of ten or more. The rearrangement uses TRBV20-1 and TRBJ2-7; 15 nucleotides line up with TRBD2. Unmatched junction bases numbered 12, after V lost 5 bases and J lost 7 bases. Germline CDR1 is DFQATT and CDR2 is SNEGSKA (reference sequence). The CDR3 extends over 16 amino acids. The CDR3 nucleotides are TGCAGTGCTGAAAACATAGGACTAGCGGGAGGGGGAGAGCAGTACTTC. Amino acid sequence: CSAENIGLAGGGEQYF.

The chain is built from TRBV28 and TRBJ1-3, with D tentatively TRBD1 (5 bases). CDR3 size: 12 residues. V gave up 11 bases and J gave up 0 bases, with 8 bases separating them. CDR1 and CDR2 (germline): MDHEN, SYDVKM. In DNA form, the CDR3 reads TGTGCCTCCGGGGGCTCTGGAAACACCATATATTTT. Translation: CASGGSGNTIYF.

A few counts support this clonotype. The J gene is TRBJ1-1, the V gene TRBV3-1; TRBD1 matches at 8 bases. The germline V gene has CDR1 LGHDT and CDR2 YNNKEL (reference sequence). The trim removed 2 bases at V and 1 base at J, leaving 3 bases unmatched. This CDR3 is 15 amino acids long. The CDR3 DNA is TGTGCCAGCAGCCAATGGACAGGGCGGAACACTGAAGCTTTCTTT. It encodes CASSQWTGRNTEAFF.

This clonotype was picked up many times. This sequence joins TRBV29-1 and TRBJ2-1, with a tentative D call TRBD1 (6 bases). CDR3 size: 12 residues. Deletions cut 4 bases from V and 8 bases from J, with 12 bases between. Germline values: CDR1 SQVTM, CDR2 ANQGSEA. This chain's CDR3 is CSVGLGAHEQFF. The CDR3 DNA sequence: TGCAGCGTTGGTTTGGGGGCCCATGAGCAGTTCTTC.

There are a few counts of this clonotype. This sequence is one base from a far larger clone and is likely a read error. The chain combines TRBV20-1 with TRBJ2-1; 12 nucleotides match TRBD2. This CDR3 is built from 17 residues. Germline V CDR1 and CDR2: DFQATT, SNEGSKA (reference sequence). The V segment lost 5 bases and the J segment 13 bases; nucleotides outside the gene matches: 21. CDR3 DNA sequence: TGCAGTGCTCCCCCGGGACTAGCGGGTTTTGGGGTCGAGACCCAGTTCTTC. This encodes CSAPPGLAGFGVETQFF.

This clonotype was recorded at least ten times. This chain links TRBV12-3 or TRBV12-4 with TRBJ2-7; perhaps TRBD1 as D (6 bases). V gave up 6 bases and J gave up 4 bases, with 16 bases separating them. The CDR3 extends over 14 amino acids. CDR3 nucleotide sequence: TGTGCCAGCAGACACCGGGACACCTCATACGAGCAGTACTTC. It encodes CASRHRDTSYEQYF.

This clonotype was detected ten times or more. The chain is built from TRBV27 and TRBJ1-1; D gene unclear. Trimming shortened V by 4 bases and J by 3 bases, and 6 bases separated the two germline ends. CDR3 length equals 12 residues. Per germline, CDR1 MNHEY and CDR2 SMNVEV (reference sequence). The CDR3 region has the DNA TGTGCCAGCAGTTCCTCAGACACTGAAGCTTTCTTT. As protein: CASSSSDTEAFF.

Within the sample, this clonotype is medium-sized. The rearrangement joins TRBV20-1 to TRBJ2-1; 11 bases line up with TRBD2. The CDR3 has 16 amino acids. Germline values: CDR1 DFQATT, CDR2 SNEGSKA (reference sequence). Trimming removed 0 bases from V and 7 bases from J; junction bases left unmatched: 8. The DNA of the CDR3 is TGCAGTGCTAGAGACCTACTAGCGGGAGAGTCGAATGAGCAGTTCTTC. It specifies CSARDLLAGESNEQFF.

V and J are TRBV5-1 and TRBJ2-5; 8 nucleotides match TRBD1. Trimming removed 7 bases from V and 5 bases from J; junction bases left unmatched: 10. Germline values: CDR1 SGHRS, CDR2 YFSETQ. The CDR3 is 14 amino acids. CDR3 amino acids: CASRYRGNVETQYF. In nucleotides, the CDR3 is TGCGCCAGCCGATACAGGGGGAATGTGGAGACCCAGTACTTC. The variable domain in full, with the rest retrieved from reference TRBV5-1 and TRBJ2-5, is KAGVTQTPRYLIKTRGQQVTLSCSPISGHRSVSWYQQTPGQGLQFLFEYFSETQRNKGNFPGRFSGRQFSNSRSEMNVSTLELGDSALYLCASRYRGNVETQYFGPGTRLLVL.

This clonotype has ten or more counts. The rearrangement joins TRBV5-1 to TRBJ2-7; TRBD2 agrees at 8 bases. There are 14 residues in the CDR3. The germline gives CDR1 SGHRS, CDR2 YFSETQ. With V trimmed by 0 bases and J by 3 bases, 2 bases remained unmatched. The CDR3 sequence is CASSLVTSDYEQYF. CDR3 bases: TGCGCCAGCAGCTTGGTGACTAGCGACTACGAGCAGTACTTC.

This clonotype was counted only a few times. A read error may explain this, as a much larger clone is one base away. The V call is TRBV5-8, the J call TRBJ1-1; TRBD1 is a possible D gene (5 bases). The CDR3 is 14 amino acids. Germline assignment: CDR1 SGHTS and CDR2 YDEGEE. CDR3 sequence (DNA): TGTGCCAGCAGCCTAGGGACGATGAACGCTGAAGCTTTCTTT. Protein: CASSLGTMNAEAFF.

This clonotype came up a few times. The chain links TRBV20-1 to TRBJ2-5; TRBD2 matches at 13 bases. From germline, CDR1 is DFQATT and CDR2 SNEGSKA (reference sequence). V lost 2 bases to trimming and J lost 2 bases; unmatched junction nucleotides: 5. The CDR3 has 16 amino acids. CDR3 in amino acids: CSARPLAGGWQETQYF. The DNA of the CDR3 is TGCAGTGCTAGACCACTAGCGGGAGGGTGGCAAGAGACCCAGTACTTC.